Listed below are T cell receptor beta chains from one sample, sequenced in a study of cytomegalovirus exposure and HLA in healthy donors. The method was immunoSEQ multiplex PCR; TCRdb's version includes in-frame clones alone and lacks a portion of them. The sample has some 110,000 clones, around 68% seen once; the top ten hold roughly 10%. The sequenced sample was PBMCs. The receptors stem from a woman aged 45-65 years in good health and CMV-seropositive. Each CDR3 is given with its conserved first and last residue. A D gene is named only where the DNA matches it firmly. Clone size is given for some rows only: seen once, a few or many times, or a class if the clone is expanded.

J gene	clone size	V gene	D gene	CDR3 DNA	CDR3 protein
TRBJ1-4	NA	TRBV5-1	TRBD1	TGCGCCAGCAGCCAACGGACAGGGGCTGGCGAAAAACTGTTTTTT	CASSQRTGAGEKLFF
TRBJ2-1	NA	TRBV15	TRBD2	TGTGCCACCAGCAGAGATCTCCCCGCTAGCGGGAGAGGGGGCTCCTACAATGAGCAGTTCTTC	CATSRDLPASGRGGSYNEQFF
TRBJ2-3	NA	TRBV29-1	NA	TGCAGCGTCCGGGTTAGCGGAAGCACAGATACGCAGTATTTT	CSVRVSGSTDTQYF
TRBJ1-1	few	TRBV6-1	NA	TGTGCCAGCGGAACAGGGAACACTGAAGCTTTCTTT	CASGTGNTEAFF
TRBJ1-6	NA	TRBV19	NA	TGTGCCAGTAGTCTATATATCGACAGACCCGAATCACCCCTCCACTTT	CASSLYIDRPESPLHF
TRBJ1-2	NA	TRBV10-1	TRBD1	TGCGCCAGCAGTGAGTCGTGTTTTAGGGGGCCTAGCTATGGCTACACCTTC	CASSESCFRGPSYGYTF
TRBJ2-1	NA	TRBV7-2	TRBD1	TGTGCCAGCAGCCGCCAGGGGGCAGGGGATGAGCAGTTCTTC	CASSRQGAGDEQFF
TRBJ2-2	NA	TRBV5-1	TRBD1	TGCGCCAGCAGCTCCGGGACAGGTAACACCGGGGAGCTGTTTTTT	CASSSGTGNTGELFF
TRBJ2-1	once	TRBV7-2	NA	TGTGCCAGCAGCTTAGCGGGCGCCGCCCCAGGGAATGAGCAGTTCTTC	CASSLAGAAPGNEQFF
TRBJ2-7	NA	TRBV18	NA	TGTGCCAGCTCACCGACAGAGTCCTACGAGCAGTACTTC	CASSPTESYEQYF
TRBJ2-3	NA	TRBV6-5	NA	TGTGCCAGCAGTGACAGCGCAGATACGCAGTATTTT	CASSDSADTQYF
TRBJ2-7	NA	TRBV19	TRBD1	TGTGCCAGTAGTATAGGACAGGGCTACGAGCAGTACTTC	CASSIGQGYEQYF
TRBJ1-6	NA	TRBV27	TRBD1	TGTGCCAGCAGTCCTAGGACAGGGGCGGATTCACCCCTCCACTTT	CASSPRTGADSPLHF
TRBJ1-4	NA	TRBV4-1	NA	TGCGCCAGCAGCCAGCCGATGGGGAGCGCAACTAATGAAAAACTGTTTTTT	CASSQPMGSATNEKLFF
TRBJ1-4	NA	TRBV5-1	NA	TGCGCCAGCAGTAGGGGGGGAAAGGAAAAACTGTTTTTT	CASSRGGKEKLFF
TRBJ1-4	NA	TRBV2	NA	TGTGCCAGCAGTGAAGGGGACAACGAAAAACTGTTTTTT	CASSEGDNEKLFF
TRBJ2-3	NA	TRBV6-5	TRBD2	TGTGCCAGCAGTTACCTAGCGGGAGCCCCCGATACGCAGTATTTT	CASSYLAGAPDTQYF
TRBJ1-4	few	TRBV4-3	NA	TGCGCCAGCAGCCAAGGACAGAGGGGGAATGAAAAACTGTTTTTT	CASSQGQRGNEKLFF
TRBJ2-2	NA	TRBV5-1	NA	TGCGCCAGCAGCTTGGACCACCTCGGCACCGGGGAGCTGTTTTTT	CASSLDHLGTGELFF
TRBJ2-1	NA	TRBV9	NA	TGTGCCAGCAGCCGGGGGGGGACAGCTTACAATGAGCAGTTCTTC	CASSRGGTAYNEQFF
TRBJ1-1	NA	TRBV18	NA	TGTGCCAGCTCACCACGAGCCCCCGGAGGGGAGAACACTGAAGCTTTCTTT	CASSPRAPGGENTEAFF
TRBJ2-1	once	TRBV7-6	TRBD2	TGTGCCAGCAGCTCCTTAGCGGGGGGGCCCCAATACAATGAGCAGTTCTTC	CASSSLAGGPQYNEQFF
TRBJ1-1	few	TRBV7-2	NA	TGTGCCAGCAGCTTAAATGGGGGAGGAAACACTGAAGCTTTCTTT	CASSLNGGGNTEAFF
TRBJ2-7	NA	TRBV27	TRBD2	TGTGCCAGCAGCTCCTGGGGGGGGAACTCCTACGAGCAGTACTTC	CASSSWGGNSYEQYF
TRBJ1-1	NA	TRBV29-1	NA	TGCAGCGTTGGATATAGCACTGAAGCTTTCTTT	CSVGYSTEAFF
TRBJ1-1	NA	TRBV19	TRBD1	TGTGCCAGTAGAGTCACGACAGGGTTGGACACTGAAGCTTTCTTT	CASRVTTGLDTEAFF
TRBJ2-1	NA	TRBV30	NA	TGTGCCTGGAGTGCCTTAGGGGGGAGGGGTGAGCAGTTCTTC	CAWSALGGRGEQFF
TRBJ2-7	NA	TRBV5-8	TRBD2	TGTGCCAGCAGCCCGGGGGGGGGACACCGTGCCTACGAGCAGTACTTC	CASSPGGGHRAYEQYF
TRBJ1-1	NA	TRBV2	TRBD1	TGTGCCACCGACAGGGATTCGTCTGAAGCTTTCTTT	CATDRDSSEAFF
TRBJ2-7	NA	TRBV19	TRBD2	TGTGCCAGTCGGCTAGCGGGGGGCTTGAGCTCCTACGAGCAGTACTTC	CASRLAGGLSSYEQYF
TRBJ1-1	few	TRBV29-1	TRBD1	TGCAGCGTTGACCCCCCGGGACAGGTGAACACTGAAGCTTTCTTT	CSVDPPGQVNTEAFF
TRBJ2-7	few	TRBV29-1	TRBD1	TGCAGCGCCGGGACAGGGGGCTTGGAGCAGTACTTC	CSAGTGGLEQYF
TRBJ1-2	NA	TRBV28	TRBD1	TGTGCCAGCTATGCCAGGGACAGCAACTATGGCTACACCTTC	CASYARDSNYGYTF
TRBJ2-2	NA	TRBV5-6	NA	TGTGCCAGCAGCGCGGAACGAAGTGGGGGGACCGGGGAGCTGTTTTTT	CASSAERSGGTGELFF
TRBJ2-7	NA	TRBV7-6	TRBD2	TGTGCCAGCAGCTTAGGAAGCGGGAGTACCGAGCAGTACTTC	CASSLGSGSTEQYF
TRBJ2-7	NA	TRBV6-1	NA	TGTGCCAGCAGGATGGGGGGTTACGAGCAGTACTTC	CASRMGGYEQYF
TRBJ2-1	NA	TRBV7-2	TRBD2	TGTGCCAGCAGCTCGACCGGGACTAGCGGAACAAATGAGCAGTTCTTC	CASSSTGTSGTNEQFF
TRBJ1-1	NA	TRBV19	NA	TGTGCCAGTAGTACCACACCGGGACACCAACTCGACACTGAAGCTTTCTTT	CASSTTPGHQLDTEAFF
TRBJ2-3	few	TRBV6-4	TRBD2	TGTGCCAGCAGTGAGACTAGCGGGGTTACAGATACGCAGTATTTT	CASSETSGVTDTQYF
TRBJ2-7	once	TRBV6-6	NA	TGTGCCAGCAGGTCGACAGGTCCCACTTCCTACGAGCAGTACTTC	CASRSTGPTSYEQYF
TRBJ2-5	once	TRBV4-1	NA	TGCGCCAGCAGCCAAGATCTGCTACAGACCGCGACCCAGTACTTC	CASSQDLLQTATQYF
TRBJ2-7	once	TRBV28	TRBD1	TGTGCCAGCAGTAACCCCGGGACAGGAGACGAGCAGTACTTC	CASSNPGTGDEQYF
TRBJ2-4	NA	TRBV6-5	TRBD2	TGTGCCAGCAGTTCTGGGGGAGGGCCGGACATTCAGTACTTC	CASSSGGGPDIQYF
TRBJ1-5	NA	TRBV18	NA	TGTGCCAGCTCCCCGGAGCGGGTACCTAGCAATCAGCCCCAGCATTTT	CASSPERVPSNQPQHF
TRBJ1-1	NA	TRBV6-1	NA	TGTGCCACCCCCCGGGCAGGGGCAGTCACTGAAGCTTTCTTT	CATPRAGAVTEAFF
TRBJ1-2	few	TRBV10-3	TRBD1	TGTGCCATCAATACAGGGGGCCAATATGGCTACACCTTC	CAINTGGQYGYTF
TRBJ2-3	NA	TRBV7-9	NA	TGTGCCAGCAGCTTCGGTCCCCAGGGGGATACGCAGTATTTT	CASSFGPQGDTQYF
TRBJ1-5	NA	TRBV6-6	TRBD1	TGTGCCAGCAGGCCGGGACAGGGAGGAGGTCAGCCCCAGCATTTT	CASRPGQGGGQPQHF
TRBJ2-3	NA	TRBV19	NA	TGTGCCAGTAGTGTGACTAGGGAAGATACGCAGTATTTT	CASSVTREDTQYF
TRBJ2-3	NA	TRBV7-6	NA	TGTGCCAGCAGCTTAAGTGAGAACACAGATACGCAGTATTTT	CASSLSENTDTQYF
TRBJ1-1	few	TRBV7-9	NA	TGTGCCAGCAGCATACAGGGCCTAGTCACTGAAGCTTTCTTT	CASSIQGLVTEAFF
TRBJ1-1	once	TRBV10-3	NA	TGTGCCATCTCAGAAATGAACACTGAAGCTTTCTTT	CAISEMNTEAFF
TRBJ2-1	NA	TRBV7-2	TRBD2	TGTGCCAGCAGCTTGGGTAGCGGGACCTACAATGAGCAGTTCTTC	CASSLGSGTYNEQFF
TRBJ2-7	NA	TRBV2	NA	TGTGCCAGCAGTGCGAGGGCGAGGTACGAGCAGTACTTC	CASSARARYEQYF
TRBJ2-1	NA	TRBV2	TRBD1	TGTGCCAGCAGGGACAGGGGGCTTTGGGATGAGCAGTTCTTC	CASRDRGLWDEQFF